The 22 T cell receptor beta chains reported below all come from one sample, sequenced in a study of T cells in localized non-small cell lung cancer (dated by TCRdb to 2018 to 2021). Library generation was performed with the immunoSEQ multiplex PCR assay. In TCRdb, the immuneACCESS table is reduced to in-frame sequences with V and J assigned. These tables do not hold every clone; where another copy was compared, an unresolved V gene accounts for under half, and the others remain unexplained. The sample includes roughly 9,900 clones, with over 65% observed a single time. The ten biggest clones cover 25% to 35% of the sample. Sequenced here: peripheral blood, sampled before any cancer treatment. All receptors come from a male donor at least 60 years old with stage I lung adenocarcinoma.

V usage is TRBV18 and J usage is TRBJ2-3; 9 bases match TRBD2. The length of the CDR3 is 15 residues. Germline CDR1 KGHSH, CDR2 LQKENI. Trimming at V came to 6 bases and at J to 1 base, leaving 5 bases not matched to a gene. The CDR3 DNA reads TGTGCCAGCTCGCGGCGGACTAGCGGCACAGATACGCAGTATTTT. It encodes CASSRRTSGTDTQYF. The whole variable domain, filled in from reference TRBV18 and TRBJ2-3, reads NAGVMQNPRHLVRRRGQEARLRCSPMKGHSHVYWYRQLPEEGLKFMVYLQKENIIDESGMPKERFSAEFPKEGPSILRIQQVVRGDSAAYFCASSRRTSGTDTQYFGPGTRLTVL.

The rearrangement joins TRBV28 to TRBJ1-5; D is possibly TRBD1 (5 bases). The CDR3 spans 19 residues. Germline values: CDR1 MDHEN, CDR2 SYDVKM. The V end was cut by 2 bases, the J end by 2 bases, with 22 bases between. The CDR3 nucleotides read TGTGCCAGCAGTTTAAGACGCTCGGGGCCCGGGTATCGCAATCAGCCCCAGCATTTT. Its translation: CASSLRRSGPGYRNQPQHF.

The chain joins TRBV7-2 to TRBJ2-1; either TRBD1 or TRBD2 may fit D (5 bases each). The germline V and J ends were trimmed by 6 bases and 7 bases, with 13 bases remaining between them. Germline V gene sequence: CDR1 SGHTA, CDR2 FQGNSA. The CDR3 covers 13 residues. The CDR3 reads CASSPGPVNEQFF. The DNA of the CDR3 is TGTGCCAGCAGTCCGGGGCCGGTAAATGAGCAGTTCTTC.

The chain is built from TRBV10-2 and TRBJ1-1; tentatively, D is TRBD1 (6 bases). Germline lookup yields CDR1 WSHSY and CDR2 SAAADI. This CDR3 has 15 amino acids. V shed 6 bases and J shed 4 bases, with 18 bases lying between them. CDR3 region: CASRSSGHQGTEAFF. As DNA, the CDR3 is TGCGCCAGCAGGAGCTCGGGACACCAGGGCACTGAAGCTTTCTTT.

The V call is TRBV18, the J call TRBJ1-5; 9 bases are shared with TRBD1. Germline V gives CDR1 KGHSH, CDR2 LQKENI. V lost 6 bases, J lost 1 base, and 4 bases stayed unmatched. This CDR3 has 15 residues. The DNA for the CDR3 is TGTGCCAGCTCGGCGACAGGGGGGAGCAATCAGCCCCAGCATTTT. This encodes CASSATGGSNQPQHF.

This chain joins TRBV6-5 and TRBJ2-1; no reliable D call. Germline V gene data show CDR1 as MNHEY and CDR2 as SVGAGI. This CDR3 comprises 12 residues. V was clipped by 6 bases and J by 7 bases, with 10 bases between them. The CDR3 DNA reads as TGTGCCAGCAGCAATCCGGAGAATGAGCAGTTCTTC. Encoded protein: CASSNPENEQFF.

The chain recombines TRBV28 with TRBJ1-1; no clear D gene. V dropped 8 bases and J dropped 6 bases, with 10 bases sitting between them. From germline, CDR1 is MDHEN and CDR2 SYDVKM. The CDR3 spans 11 residues. The CDR3: CASAKVPEAFF. The DNA of the CDR3 is TGTGCCAGCGCGAAGGTACCTGAAGCTTTCTTT.

This clone was detected only a few times. The chain links TRBV7-2 to TRBJ1-1, with D maybe TRBD1 (6 bases). V was clipped by 3 bases and J by 3 bases, with 11 bases between them. CDR1 is SGHTA, CDR2 FQGNSA, per germline. The CDR3 covers 14 residues. Here the CDR3 DNA reads TGTGCCAGCAGCTTTTACAGGGATGACACTGAAGCTTTCTTT. Protein product: CASSFYRDDTEAFF.

Only a few counts were recorded for this clone. The chain has TRBV27 and TRBJ2-6, with a tentative D call TRBD2 (6 bases). Germline CDR1 MNHEY, CDR2 SMNVEV (reference sequence). Between the trimmed V and J ends, which lost 7 bases and 1 base, there was a span of 14 bases. This CDR3 is built from 16 residues. CDR3 region: CASIRDFRSGANVLTF. As DNA, the CDR3 is TGTGCCAGCATCAGGGACTTTAGGTCTGGGGCCAACGTCCTGACTTTC.

V gene TRBV4-2 combines with J gene TRBJ1-6, with no clear D. This CDR3 is built from 13 residues. The ends were cut back, 4 bases at V and 3 bases at J, with 4 bases in the middle. CDR1 LGHNA and CDR2 YNFKEQ come from the germline V gene. The CDR3 here is CASSRDYNSPLHF. CDR3 in DNA: TGTGCCAGCAGCCGGGACTATAATTCACCCCTCCACTTT.

V gene TRBV6-4 combines with J gene TRBJ2-7; TRBD2 is a possible D gene (5 bases). CDR1 and CDR2 from the germline V gene are MRHNA and SNTAGT. Trimming removed 5 bases from V and 4 bases from J, with 12 bases in between. The CDR3 is 13 amino acids. The CDR3 coding sequence is TGTGCCAGCAGTAACAAACCGGGGTACGAGCAGTACTTC. It yields the protein CASSNKPGYEQYF.

This chain connects TRBV5-4 to TRBJ1-1; perhaps TRBD1 as D (5 bases). The CDR3 contains 14 residues. The V end lost 3 bases, the J end lost 3 bases, and 12 bases lay between the germline ends. Germline assignment: CDR1 SGHNT and CDR2 YYREEE (reference sequence). The CDR3 DNA reads as TGTGCCAGCAGCTGGGGGGTTAGGGACACTGAAGCTTTCTTT. Translated: CASSWGVRDTEAFF.

The chain links TRBV7-3 to TRBJ2-1; D is uncertain. The CDR3 contains 15 residues. Per the germline V gene, CDR1 is SGHTA and CDR2 is FQGTGA. Deletions cut 7 bases from V and 0 bases from J, with 13 bases between. The CDR3 DNA reads TGTGCCAGCACCCCGAGAAAGAGCTCCTACAATGAGCAGTTCTTC. Amino acid sequence: CASTPRKSSYNEQFF.

J is TRBJ2-3 and V is TRBV10-1; 8 positions match TRBD2. In germline, CDR1 is WNHNN, CDR2 SYGVQD (reference sequence). J was trimmed by 6 bases and V by 0 bases; bases with no gene match: 5. CDR3 size: 15 residues. The CDR3 DNA sequence: TGCGCCAGCAGTGAGTCGAAGTCGGGGGGGGATACGCAGTATTTT. This translates into CASSESKSGGDTQYF.

This rearrangement joins TRBV18 to TRBJ2-2; D is possibly TRBD1 (5 bases). The CDR3 consists of 16 residues. V was trimmed by 3 bases and J by 1 base, leaving 12 bases between them. The germline V gene encodes CDR1 KGHSH and CDR2 LQKENI. The CDR3 protein is CASSPLSTGNTGELFF. As DNA, the CDR3 is TGTGCCAGCTCACCGCTATCAACAGGGAACACCGGGGAGCTGTTTTTT.

The V call is TRBV29-1, the J call TRBJ1-2, with D unresolved. The CDR3 length is 13 residues. Looked up from germline, CDR1 is SQVTM and CDR2 is ANQGSEA. V dropped 5 bases and J dropped 5 bases, with 15 bases sitting between them. The CDR3 nucleotides read TGCAGCGTTCTGCCTGATCTGGGATATGGCTACACCTTC. This gives the protein CSVLPDLGYGYTF.

The chain combines TRBV2 with TRBJ2-5; TRBD2 matches at 7 bases. The CDR3 runs to 14 residues. Per germline, CDR1 SNHLY and CDR2 FYNNEI. With V trimmed by 6 bases and J by 1 base, 5 bases remained unmatched. The CDR3 region has the DNA TGTGCCAGCAGCCAAACGGGGGGCCAAGAGACCCAGTACTTC. It is translated as CASSQTGGQETQYF.

CDR3 sequence: CSVDRFYGYTF. The CDR3 nucleotides read TGCAGCGTCGACAGATTCTATGGCTACACCTTC. The genes are TRBV29-1 and TRBJ1-2; D might be TRBD1 (5 bases). Trimming took off 6 bases at V and 4 bases at J, with 9 bases between the two ends. CDR3 length: 11 residues. CDR1 and CDR2 (germline): SQVTM, ANQGSEA.

The chain couples TRBV28 to TRBJ2-3; D might be TRBD2 (6 bases). The V end was cut by 3 bases, the J end by 6 bases, with 10 bases between. Germline V gene sequence: CDR1 MDHEN, CDR2 SYDVKM. CDR3 length equals 13 residues. For the CDR3, the DNA is TGTGCCAGCAGTTTGAGGCTAGCGGATACGCAGTATTTT. It specifies CASSLRLADTQYF. Complete variable domain (other parts from reference TRBV28 and TRBJ2-3): DVKVTQSSRYLVKRTGEKVFLECVQDMDHENMFWYRQDPGLGLRLIYFSYDVKMKEKGDIPEGYSVSREKKERFSLILESASTNQTSMYLCASSLRLADTQYFGPGTRLTVL.

The chain couples TRBV2 to TRBJ1-5; TRBD1 matches at 9 bases. Per the germline V gene, CDR1 is SNHLY and CDR2 is FYNNEI. The CDR3 is 14 amino acids. V gave up 6 bases and J gave up 5 bases; unmatched junction bases: 5. The CDR3 nucleotides are TGTGCCAGCAGCGGGGACAGGGAGTATCAGCCCCAGCATTTT. This encodes CASSGDREYQPQHF.

The rearrangement uses TRBV19 and TRBJ2-7; D is possibly TRBD1 (5 bases). This CDR3 is built from 15 residues. Germline V gene lookup returns CDR1 LNHDA and CDR2 SQIVND (reference sequence). The germline V and J ends were trimmed by 5 bases and 2 bases, with 16 bases remaining between them. CDR3 DNA: TGTGCCAGTAGTTCGGGCAGTAAGGGGCCCTACGAGCAGTACTTC. Protein product: CASSSGSKGPYEQYF.

The genes are TRBV7-9 and TRBJ2-3; 8 nucleotides align to TRBD2. Germline V gene lookup returns CDR1 SEHNR and CDR2 FQNEAQ (reference sequence). The CDR3 contains 17 residues. After removal of 1 base from V and 2 bases from J, the junction contained 8 bases not matched to a gene. The CDR3: CASSLGLTGGPTDTQYF. The CDR3 region has the DNA TGTGCCAGCAGCTTAGGGCTTACGGGGGGGCCCACAGATACGCAGTATTTT.